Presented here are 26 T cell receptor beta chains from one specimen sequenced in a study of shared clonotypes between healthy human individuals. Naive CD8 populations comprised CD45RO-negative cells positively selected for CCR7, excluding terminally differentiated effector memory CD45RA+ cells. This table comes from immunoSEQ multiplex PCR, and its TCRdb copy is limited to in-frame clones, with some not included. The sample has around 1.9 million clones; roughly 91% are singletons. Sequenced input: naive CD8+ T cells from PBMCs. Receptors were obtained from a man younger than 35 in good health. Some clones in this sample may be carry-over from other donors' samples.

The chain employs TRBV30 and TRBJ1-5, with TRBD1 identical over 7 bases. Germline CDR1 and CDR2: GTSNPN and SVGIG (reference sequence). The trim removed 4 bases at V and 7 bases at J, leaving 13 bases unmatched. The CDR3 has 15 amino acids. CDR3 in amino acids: CAWTSDREYGQPQHF. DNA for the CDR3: TGTGCCTGGACGTCCGACAGGGAGTACGGACAGCCCCAGCATTTT.

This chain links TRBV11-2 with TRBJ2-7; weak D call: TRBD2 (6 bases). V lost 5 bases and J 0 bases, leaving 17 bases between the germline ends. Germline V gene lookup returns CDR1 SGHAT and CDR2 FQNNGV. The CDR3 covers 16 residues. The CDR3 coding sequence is TGTGCCAGCAGCAACTCGGGACTCCCCAGCTCCTACGAGCAGTACTTC. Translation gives CASSNSGLPSSYEQYF.

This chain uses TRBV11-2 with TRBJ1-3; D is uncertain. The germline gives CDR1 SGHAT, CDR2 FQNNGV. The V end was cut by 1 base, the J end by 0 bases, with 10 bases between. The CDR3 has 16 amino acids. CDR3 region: CASSLGTASSGNTIYF. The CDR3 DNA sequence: TGTGCCAGCAGCTTAGGGACCGCCAGCTCTGGAAACACCATATATTTT. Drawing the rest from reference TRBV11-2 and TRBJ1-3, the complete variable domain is EAGVAQSPRYKIIEKRQSVAFWCNPISGHATLYWYQQILGQGPKLLIQFQNNGVVDDSQLPKDRFSAERLKGVDSTLKIQPAKLEDSAVYLCASSLGTASSGNTIYFGEGSWLTVV.

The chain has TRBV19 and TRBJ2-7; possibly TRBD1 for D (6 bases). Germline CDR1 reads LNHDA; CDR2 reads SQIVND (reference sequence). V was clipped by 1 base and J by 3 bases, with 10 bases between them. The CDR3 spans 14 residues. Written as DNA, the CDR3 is TGTGCCAGTAGTATAGCGCAGGGGCGCTACGAGCAGTACTTC. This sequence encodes CASSIAQGRYEQYF.

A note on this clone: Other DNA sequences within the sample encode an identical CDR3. Written as DNA, the CDR3 is TGTGCCAGCAGTCCCTACAGGGGGCGGGATGGCTACACCTTC. Its translation is CASSPYRGRDGYTF. The rearrangement links TRBV28 to TRBJ1-2, with 9 bases identical to TRBD1. V trimming: 5 bases; J trimming: 6 bases; junction bases outside the gene matches: 7. Germline lookup yields CDR1 MDHEN and CDR2 SYDVKM. The CDR3 covers 14 residues.

CDR3 coding DNA: TGCGCCAGCAGCCCCTCGACAGGGTACGAGCAGTACTTC. As protein: CASSPSTGYEQYF. The chain links TRBV5-1 to TRBJ2-7; 7 bases map to TRBD1. Per germline, CDR1 SGHRS and CDR2 YFSETQ. This CDR3 contains 13 residues. V shed 4 bases and J 4 bases; nucleotides not matched to a gene: 5.

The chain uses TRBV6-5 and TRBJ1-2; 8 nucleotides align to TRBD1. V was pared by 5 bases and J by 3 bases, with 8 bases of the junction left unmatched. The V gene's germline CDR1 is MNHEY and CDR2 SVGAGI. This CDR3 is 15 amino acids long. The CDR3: CASSTGQGSYYGYTF. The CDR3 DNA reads TGTGCCAGCAGTACCGGACAGGGATCATACTATGGCTACACCTTC.

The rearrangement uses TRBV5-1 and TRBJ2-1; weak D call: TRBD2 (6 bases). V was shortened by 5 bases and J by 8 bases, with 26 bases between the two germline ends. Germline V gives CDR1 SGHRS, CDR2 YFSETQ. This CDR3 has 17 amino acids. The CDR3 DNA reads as TGCGCCAGCAGATATGACGGGCGGGATCCTGTGGGCGATGAGCAGTTCTTC. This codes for CASRYDGRDPVGDEQFF.

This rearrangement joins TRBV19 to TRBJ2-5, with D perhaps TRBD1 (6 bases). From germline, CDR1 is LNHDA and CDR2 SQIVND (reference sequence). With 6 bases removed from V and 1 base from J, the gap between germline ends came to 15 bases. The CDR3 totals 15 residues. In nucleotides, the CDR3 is TGTGCCAGTAGCGAACGGGACAAACCCCAAGAGACCCAGTACTTC. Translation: CASSERDKPQETQYF.

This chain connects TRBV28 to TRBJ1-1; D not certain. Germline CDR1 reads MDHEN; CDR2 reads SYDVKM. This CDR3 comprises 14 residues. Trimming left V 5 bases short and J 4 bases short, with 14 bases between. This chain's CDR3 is CASSPRVPFTEAFF. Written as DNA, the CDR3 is TGTGCCAGCAGTCCCCGAGTGCCTTTCACTGAAGCTTTCTTT.

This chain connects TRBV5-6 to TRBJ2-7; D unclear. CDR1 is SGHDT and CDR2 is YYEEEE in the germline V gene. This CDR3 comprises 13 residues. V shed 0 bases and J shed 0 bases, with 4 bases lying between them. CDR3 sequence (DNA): TGTGCCAGCAGCTTGGACATCTCCTACGAGCAGTACTTC. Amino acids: CASSLDISYEQYF.

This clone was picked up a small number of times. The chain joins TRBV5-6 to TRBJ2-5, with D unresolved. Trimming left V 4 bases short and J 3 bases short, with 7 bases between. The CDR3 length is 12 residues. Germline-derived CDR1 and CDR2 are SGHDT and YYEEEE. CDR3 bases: TGTGCCAGCAGCGCAGATGAAGAGACCCAGTACTTC. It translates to CASSADEETQYF.

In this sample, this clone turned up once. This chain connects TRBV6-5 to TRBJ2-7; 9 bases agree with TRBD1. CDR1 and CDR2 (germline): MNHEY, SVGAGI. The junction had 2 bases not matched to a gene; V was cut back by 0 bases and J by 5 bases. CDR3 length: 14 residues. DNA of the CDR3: TGTGCCAGCAGTTACTCCGGGACAGGGAACGAGCAGTACTTC. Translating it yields CASSYSGTGNEQYF.

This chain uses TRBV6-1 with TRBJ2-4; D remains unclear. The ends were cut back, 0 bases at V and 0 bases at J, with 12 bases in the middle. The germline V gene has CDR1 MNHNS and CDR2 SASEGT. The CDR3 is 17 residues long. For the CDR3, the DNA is TGTGCCAGCAGTGAAGCGCTTTTAGTCAGAGCCAAAAACATTCAGTACTTC. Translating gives CASSEALLVRAKNIQYF.

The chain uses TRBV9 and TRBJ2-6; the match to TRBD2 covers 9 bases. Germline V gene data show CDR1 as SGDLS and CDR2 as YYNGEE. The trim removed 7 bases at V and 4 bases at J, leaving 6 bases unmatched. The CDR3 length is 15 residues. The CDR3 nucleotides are TGTGCCAGCGCGGCGGGAGGGTCCGGGGCCAACGTCCTGACTTTC. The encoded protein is CASAAGGSGANVLTF.

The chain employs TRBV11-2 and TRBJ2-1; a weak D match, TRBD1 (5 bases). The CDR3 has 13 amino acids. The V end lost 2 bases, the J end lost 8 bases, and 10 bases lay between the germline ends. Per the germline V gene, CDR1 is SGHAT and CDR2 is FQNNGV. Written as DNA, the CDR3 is TGTGCCAGCAGCTTACGACTGACAGATGAGCAGTTCTTC. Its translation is CASSLRLTDEQFF.

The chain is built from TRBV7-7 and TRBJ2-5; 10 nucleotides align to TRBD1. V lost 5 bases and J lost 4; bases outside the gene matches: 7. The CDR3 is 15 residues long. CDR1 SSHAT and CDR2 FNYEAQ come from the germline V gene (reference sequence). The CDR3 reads CASSRTGGDGETQYF. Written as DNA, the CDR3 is TGTGCCAGCAGCAGGACAGGGGGGGATGGAGAGACCCAGTACTTC.

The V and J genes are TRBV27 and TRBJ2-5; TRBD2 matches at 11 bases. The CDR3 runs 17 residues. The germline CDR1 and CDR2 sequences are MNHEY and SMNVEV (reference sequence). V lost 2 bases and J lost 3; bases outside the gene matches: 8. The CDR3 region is CASSLIGTSGAKETQYF. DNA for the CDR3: TGTGCCAGCAGTTTAATCGGGACTAGCGGAGCGAAAGAGACCCAGTACTTC.

DNA of the CDR3: TGTGCCAGCAGTCAAACCGGGACTTATCTCAGCAATCAGCCCCAGCATTTT. This gives the protein CASSQTGTYLSNQPQHF. This rearrangement joins TRBV28 to TRBJ1-5; weak D call: TRBD1 (5 bases). The germline V gene has CDR1 MDHEN and CDR2 SYDVKM. Trimming cost V 5 bases and J 1 base, with 18 bases left between them. The CDR3 spans 17 residues.

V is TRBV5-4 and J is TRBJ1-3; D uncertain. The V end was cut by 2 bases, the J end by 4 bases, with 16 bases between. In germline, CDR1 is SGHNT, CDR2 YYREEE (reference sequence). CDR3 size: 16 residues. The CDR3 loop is CASSLGTVPSGNTIYF. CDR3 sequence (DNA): TGTGCCAGCAGCTTAGGTACAGTCCCCTCAGGAAACACCATATATTTT. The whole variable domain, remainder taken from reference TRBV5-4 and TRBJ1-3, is ETGVTQSPTHLIKTRGQQVTLRCSSQSGHNTVSWYQQALGQGPQFIFQYYREEENGRGNFPPRFSGLQFPNYSSELNVNALELDDSALYLCASSLGTVPSGNTIYFGEGSWLTVV.

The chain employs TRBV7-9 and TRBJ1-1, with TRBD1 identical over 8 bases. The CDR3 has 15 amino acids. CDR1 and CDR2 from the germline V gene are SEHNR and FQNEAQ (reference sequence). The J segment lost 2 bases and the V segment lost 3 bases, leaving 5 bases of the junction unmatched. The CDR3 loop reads CASSFRGQGNTEAFF. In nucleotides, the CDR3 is TGTGCCAGCAGCTTCCGCGGACAGGGAAACACTGAAGCTTTCTTT.

The CDR3 reads CASSLDGTEQFF. CDR3 nucleotides: TGCGCCAGCAGCTTGGACGGGACTGAGCAGTTCTTC. This chain links TRBV5-1 with TRBJ2-1; D tentatively fits TRBD1 or TRBD2 (5 bases each). The CDR3 has 12 residues. CDR1 and CDR2 from the germline V gene are SGHRS and YFSETQ. Trimming stripped 0 bases from V and 9 bases from J, with 7 bases between.

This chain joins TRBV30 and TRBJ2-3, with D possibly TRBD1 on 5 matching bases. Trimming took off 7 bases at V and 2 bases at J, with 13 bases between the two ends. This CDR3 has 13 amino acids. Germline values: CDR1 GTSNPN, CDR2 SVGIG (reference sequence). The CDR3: CASAKGYTDTQYF. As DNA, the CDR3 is TGTGCCTCGGCTAAGGGGTACACAGATACGCAGTATTTT.

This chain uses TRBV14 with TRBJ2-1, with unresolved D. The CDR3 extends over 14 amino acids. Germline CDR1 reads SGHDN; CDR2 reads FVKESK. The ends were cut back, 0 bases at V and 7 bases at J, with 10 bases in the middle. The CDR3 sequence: CASSQDLTSNEQFF. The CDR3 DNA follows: TGTGCCAGCAGCCAAGATCTGACATCTAATGAGCAGTTCTTC.

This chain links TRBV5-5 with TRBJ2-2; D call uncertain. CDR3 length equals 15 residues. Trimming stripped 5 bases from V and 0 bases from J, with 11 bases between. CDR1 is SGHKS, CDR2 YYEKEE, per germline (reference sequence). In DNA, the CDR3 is TGTGCCAGCAGTTCAGGAATTCCGAACACCGGGGAGCTGTTTTTT. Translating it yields CASSSGIPNTGELFF.

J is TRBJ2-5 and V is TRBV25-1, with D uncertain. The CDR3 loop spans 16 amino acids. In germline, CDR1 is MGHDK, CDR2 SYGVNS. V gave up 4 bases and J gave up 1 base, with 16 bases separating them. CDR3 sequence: CASSVNRGYFQETQYF. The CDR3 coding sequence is TGTGCCAGCAGTGTTAACCGAGGATATTTCCAAGAGACCCAGTACTTC.